Reported below is one T cell receptor beta chain. Its target is unknown. These data are taken from a study of cytomegalovirus exposure and HLA in healthy donors. Study background: The same platform was used for the 110 or so validation repertoires as for the 666 first-cohort repertoires, as reported in a later analysis. The study's findings and limits: Some TCR beta chains (about 180 of them) were listed as cytomegalovirus-associated.

Trimming cost V 5 bases and J 6 bases; bases outside gene matches: 8. The CDR3 has 15 amino acids. Germline assignment: CDR1 MDHEN and CDR2 SYDVKM. Assay: immunoSEQ multiplex PCR; the TCRdb copy retains only in-frame clones and omits some. The data show about 58,000 clones, over 85% seen once. Separation from the roughly 700-subject first cohort characterized the roughly 120-subject validation cohort, to which the donors belonged. The chain recombines TRBV28 with TRBJ1-4, with 8 nucleotides matching TRBD1. This TCR came from a man in his late teens or twenties in good health and CMV-seronegative. Sequencing used PBMCs. The CDR3 sequence is CASSVAQGVHEKLFF. The CDR3 DNA reads as TGTGCCAGCAGTGTGGCACAGGGGGTACATGAAAAACTGTTTTTT.